Below are 27 T cell receptor beta chains sequenced from a single sample in a study of shared clonotypes between healthy human individuals. Sequencing was performed with immunoSEQ multiplex PCR; in TCRdb, only in-frame clones are kept and a portion is missing. Of around 2.1 million clones listed, about 92% are singletons. In the naive CD8 group, cells lacked CD45RO and were positively selected for CCR7, so terminally differentiated effector memory CD45RA+ cells were left out. Sequences were obtained from naive CD8+ T cells from PBMCs. The receptors were gathered from a man in his late teens or twenties in good health. Some clones in this sample may be carry-over from other donors' samples.

The chain joins TRBV27 to TRBJ2-3; D is undetermined. The CDR3 contains 16 residues. V lost 8 bases and J lost 0, with 18 bases in between. CDR1 and CDR2 (germline): MNHEY, SMNVEV (reference sequence). CDR3 amino acids: CASGIVGGASTDTQYF. CDR3 nucleotides: TGTGCCAGCGGAATCGTGGGCGGAGCTAGCACAGATACGCAGTATTTT.

V and J are TRBV29-1 and TRBJ2-1; TRBD2 matches at 7 bases. Germline assignment: CDR1 SQVTM and CDR2 ANQGSEA. The CDR3 contains 12 residues. After removal of 6 bases from V and 10 bases from J, the junction contained 9 bases not matched to a gene. The CDR3 protein is CSVIPPGREQFF. As DNA, the CDR3 is TGCAGCGTCATCCCTCCCGGGAGGGAGCAGTTCTTC.

This clone was detected once. This rearrangement joins TRBV6-1 to TRBJ2-2; no firm D call. Germline CDR1 and CDR2: MNHNS and SASEGT. V was pared by 11 bases and J by 5 bases, with 15 bases between. The CDR3 consists of 13 residues. The CDR3: CAAPTVGTGELFF. The CDR3 DNA follows: TGTGCCGCCCCCACCGTGGGTACCGGGGAGCTGTTTTTT.

The chain links TRBV6-5 to TRBJ2-7; no clear D. CDR3 size: 12 residues. The V end lost 0 bases, the J end lost 7 bases, and 7 bases lay between the germline ends. Germline V gene lookup returns CDR1 MNHEY and CDR2 SVGAGI. The CDR3 region is CASSYSSVEQYF. The CDR3, as DNA: TGTGCCAGCAGTTACTCTTCAGTGGAGCAGTACTTC.

This clone was seen only once. This chain uses TRBV30 with TRBJ1-4; 8 bases agree with TRBD1. J was trimmed by 0 bases and V by 0 bases; bases with no gene match: 18. Germline loops: CDR1 GTSNPN, CDR2 SVGIG (reference sequence). The CDR3 is made up of 21 amino acids. CDR3 in DNA: TGTGCCTGGAGTGTACCGGGACAGGCCGCGACCCTAAGGGCAACTAATGAAAAACTGTTTTTT. Encoded protein: CAWSVPGQAATLRATNEKLFF.

The gene calls are TRBV25-1 and TRBJ1-1; 8 bases align to TRBD1. The CDR3 runs 16 residues. The V gene's germline CDR1 is MGHDK and CDR2 SYGVNS. Losses at the gene ends were 3 bases for V and 4 bases for J; bases not matched to a gene: 10. The CDR3: CASSDAGQVGGTEAFF. In DNA form, the CDR3 reads TGTGCCAGCAGTGACGCGGGACAGGTTGGTGGCACTGAAGCTTTCTTT.

This clone was seen once. For the CDR3, the DNA is TGTGCCAGCAGCTTAGCTTTTGCGGACACCGGGGAGCTGTTTTTT. It encodes CASSLAFADTGELFF. The V and J genes are TRBV7-9 and TRBJ2-2; D gene uncertain. The length of the CDR3 is 15 residues. V lost 0 bases to trimming and J lost 3 bases, with 8 bases between them. Germline CDR1 reads SEHNR; CDR2 reads FQNEAQ (reference sequence).

The chain links TRBV7-8 to TRBJ2-1; 12 bases are a match to TRBD2. CDR1 and CDR2 (germline): SGHVS, FQNEAQ. V lost 5 bases, J lost 0 bases, and 11 bases stayed unmatched. The CDR3 is made up of 19 amino acids. DNA for the CDR3: TGTGCCAGCAGCACCAGGACTAGCGGGATAGATTTCTCCTACAATGAGCAGTTCTTC. It codes for CASSTRTSGIDFSYNEQFF.

V and J are TRBV7-9 and TRBJ2-7; 9 bases align to TRBD2. CDR3 size: 15 residues. The germline CDR1 and CDR2 sequences are SEHNR and FQNEAQ (reference sequence). V was pared by 5 bases and J by 2 bases, with 7 bases of the junction left unmatched. This chain's CDR3 is CASSPGTSPAYEQYF. CDR3 DNA: TGTGCCAGCAGCCCCGGGACTAGCCCCGCCTACGAGCAGTACTTC.

This clone was detected only once. The J gene is TRBJ2-7, the V gene TRBV4-2, with D maybe TRBD1 (6 bases). Per the germline V gene, CDR1 is LGHNA and CDR2 is YNFKEQ. The V end lost 0 bases, the J end lost 5 bases, and 14 bases lay between the germline ends. The CDR3 spans 15 residues. The CDR3, as DNA: TGTGCCAGCAGCCAAGAAGGGGGTCTAGACGACGAGCAGTACTTC. Translated: CASSQEGGLDDEQYF.

This chain uses TRBV18 with TRBJ2-1, with TRBD2 matching 12 bases. With 5 bases clipped from V and 8 bases from J, the junction kept 13 bases outside the gene matches. The CDR3 runs 17 residues. The germline V gene encodes CDR1 KGHSH and CDR2 LQKENI. In DNA, the CDR3 is TGTGCCAGCTCAGCCCCACGACTAGCGGGAGTGATCGATGAGCAGTTCTTC. Residues: CASSAPRLAGVIDEQFF.

The chain has TRBV10-3 and TRBJ2-1; D may be TRBD2 (5 bases). V was cut by 7 bases and J by 6 bases, with 16 bases left in between. The germline CDR1 and CDR2 sequences are ENHRY and SYGVKD. The CDR3 sequence is 14 residues long. CDR3 nucleotide sequence: TGTGCCATCACGGAGGCCCCAATCGGCAATGAGCAGTTCTTC. Its protein is CAITEAPIGNEQFF.

This clone was picked up one time. V and J are TRBV9 and TRBJ2-7; 10 bases line up with TRBD2. This CDR3 contains 17 residues. V was clipped by 4 bases and J by 2 bases; unmatched bases: 12. Germline loops: CDR1 SGDLS, CDR2 YYNGEE. The CDR3 DNA reads TGTGCCAGCAGCCCCCGGGGTCTAGCGGGAGTAACCTACGAGCAGTACTTC. Translation: CASSPRGLAGVTYEQYF.

The CDR3 is CASSQEPSYRVTYEQYF. The CDR3 DNA follows: TGTGCCAGCAGCCAAGAACCCTCCTACAGGGTTACCTACGAGCAGTACTTC. The V and J genes are TRBV14 and TRBJ2-7; maybe TRBD1 (6 bases). CDR1 and CDR2 (germline): SGHDN, FVKESK. The ends were cut back, 0 bases at V and 2 bases at J, with 17 bases in the middle. The CDR3 has 17 amino acids.

The genes are TRBV5-1 and TRBJ2-5, with 9 bases that match TRBD1. With 4 bases clipped from V and 3 bases from J, the junction kept 19 bases outside the gene matches. CDR3 length equals 19 residues. Germline CDR1 reads SGHRS; CDR2 reads YFSETQ. CDR3 sequence reads: CASSGIYSNRGLVEETQYF. CDR3 coding DNA: TGCGCCAGCAGCGGGATCTATTCAAACAGGGGGCTCGTGGAAGAGACCCAGTACTTC.

The chain couples TRBV29-1 to TRBJ2-5; 7 bases match TRBD1. With the DNA end fitting TRBJ2-7 better, the J assignment may be wrong. The CDR3 consists of 15 residues. Germline V gene data show CDR1 as SQVTM and CDR2 as ANQGSEA. The CDR3 here is CSVETWTGPSYEQYF. CDR3 sequence (DNA): TGCAGCGTTGAGACCTGGACAGGACCTTCCTACGAGCAGTACTTC.

The J gene is TRBJ1-2, the V gene TRBV14; 8 bases map to TRBD1. CDR1 is SGHDN and CDR2 is FVKESK in the germline V gene. This CDR3 has 13 amino acids. V was pared by 4 bases and J by 2 bases, with 0 bases of the junction left unmatched. Written as DNA, the CDR3 is TGTGCCAGCAGCCCAGGGGGCAACTATGGCTACACCTTC. Its protein is CASSPGGNYGYTF.

This chain's CDR3 is CASSVEKGLSYEQYF. The CDR3 bases are TGTGCCAGCAGCGTAGAGAAGGGTCTCTCCTACGAGCAGTACTTC. The chain recombines TRBV9 with TRBJ2-7; no definite D call. The CDR3 spans 15 residues. From germline, CDR1 is SGDLS and CDR2 YYNGEE. Trimming stripped 0 bases from V and 0 bases from J, with 10 bases between.

The V and J genes are TRBV7-3 and TRBJ2-1; 9 nucleotides line up with TRBD1. Trimming removed 6 bases from V and 4 bases from J; junction bases left unmatched: 7. There are 15 residues in the CDR3. The germline CDR1 and CDR2 sequences are SGHTA and FQGTGA. CDR3: CASSRGQGIYNEQFF. In DNA form, the CDR3 reads TGTGCCAGCAGTCGTGGACAGGGGATATACAATGAGCAGTTCTTC. The full variable domain, completed using reference TRBV7-3 and TRBJ2-1, is GAGVSQTPSNKVTEKGKYVELRCDPISGHTALYWYRQSLGQGPEFLIYFQGTGAADDSGLPNDRFFAVRPEGSVSTLKIQRTERGDSAVYLCASSRGQGIYNEQFFGPGTRLTVL.

This rearrangement joins TRBV10-2 to TRBJ2-1, with D possibly TRBD1 on 5 matching bases. V was clipped by 10 bases and J by 3 bases, with 13 bases between them. Germline CDR1 is WSHSY and CDR2 is SAAADI. The CDR3 runs 13 residues. The CDR3 sequence: CATLDTYYNEQFF. The CDR3 region has the DNA TGCGCCACCTTGGACACGTACTACAATGAGCAGTTCTTC.

The V and J genes are TRBV28 and TRBJ2-7; TRBD2 is a possible D gene (5 bases). The CDR3 covers 14 residues. The germline V gene encodes CDR1 MDHEN and CDR2 SYDVKM. Trimming stripped 7 bases from V and 3 bases from J, with 16 bases between. The CDR3 bases are TGTGCCAGCATCAAAGATGTTCGGGGCTACGAGCAGTACTTC. It specifies CASIKDVRGYEQYF.

The chain joins TRBV15 to TRBJ2-1; TRBD2 matches at 14 bases. Germline V gene data show CDR1 as LNHNV and CDR2 as YYDKDF (reference sequence). This CDR3 spans 18 amino acids. Losses at the gene ends were 4 bases for V and 6 bases for J; bases not matched to a gene: 11. Written as DNA, the CDR3 is TGTGCCACCAGCACCACCGGGACTAGCGGGAGCCTTCCCAATGAGCAGTTCTTC. The encoded protein is CATSTTGTSGSLPNEQFF.

The J gene is TRBJ1-1, the V gene TRBV5-1; TRBD1 agrees at 7 bases. Trimming at V came to 0 bases and at J to 0 bases, leaving 11 bases not matched to a gene. Germline V gene data show CDR1 as SGHRS and CDR2 as YFSETQ. This CDR3 comprises 18 residues. The DNA of the CDR3 is TGCGCCAGCAGCTTGGTCGGCAGGGGGACTGGCGTGAACACTGAAGCTTTCTTT. This encodes CASSLVGRGTGVNTEAFF. Drawing the rest from reference TRBV5-1 and TRBJ1-1, the complete variable domain is KAGVTQTPRYLIKTRGQQVTLSCSPISGHRSVSWYQQTPGQGLQFLFEYFSETQRNKGNFPGRFSGRQFSNSRSEMNVSTLELGDSALYLCASSLVGRGTGVNTEAFFGQGTRLTVV.

The chain uses TRBV6-5 and TRBJ2-7; D is possibly TRBD1 or TRBD2 (6 bases each). The CDR3 loop spans 15 amino acids. Trimming shortened V by 8 bases and J by 3 bases, and 20 bases separated the two germline ends. Germline CDR1 is MNHEY and CDR2 is SVGAGI. The CDR3 is CASSIGGQGGYEQYF. The DNA for the CDR3 is TGTGCCAGCTCAATAGGGGGGCAGGGCGGCTACGAGCAGTACTTC.

The CDR3 bases are TGTGCCAGCAGCTATGGACTAGCGGGAGTAGGTGACACCGGGGAGCTGTTTTTT. This translates into CASSYGLAGVGDTGELFF. The chain combines TRBV7-9 with TRBJ2-2; 13 bases are shared with TRBD2. The CDR3 has 18 residues. J lost 3 bases, V lost 4 bases, and 8 bases had no gene match. The V gene's germline CDR1 is SEHNR and CDR2 FQNEAQ (reference sequence).

The count of this clone is one. The rearrangement joins TRBV27 to TRBJ1-1, with a tentative D call TRBD1 (6 bases). CDR3 length: 16 residues. With 5 bases removed from V and 5 bases from J, the gap between germline ends came to 21 bases. In germline, CDR1 is MNHEY, CDR2 SMNVEV (reference sequence). For the CDR3, the DNA is TGTGCCAGCAGTCCTTGGGGGGACATCCCGAAGACTGAAGCTTTCTTT. This translates into CASSPWGDIPKTEAFF.

The chain is built from TRBV7-9 and TRBJ2-1, with D maybe TRBD2 (5 bases). The V gene's germline CDR1 is SEHNR and CDR2 FQNEAQ (reference sequence). CDR3 size: 16 residues. V lost 5 bases and J 4 bases, leaving 18 bases between the germline ends. The CDR3 DNA reads as TGTGCCAGCAGCCCCACCGGTGGACCGGGGTACAATGAGCAGTTCTTC. It yields the protein CASSPTGGPGYNEQFF.